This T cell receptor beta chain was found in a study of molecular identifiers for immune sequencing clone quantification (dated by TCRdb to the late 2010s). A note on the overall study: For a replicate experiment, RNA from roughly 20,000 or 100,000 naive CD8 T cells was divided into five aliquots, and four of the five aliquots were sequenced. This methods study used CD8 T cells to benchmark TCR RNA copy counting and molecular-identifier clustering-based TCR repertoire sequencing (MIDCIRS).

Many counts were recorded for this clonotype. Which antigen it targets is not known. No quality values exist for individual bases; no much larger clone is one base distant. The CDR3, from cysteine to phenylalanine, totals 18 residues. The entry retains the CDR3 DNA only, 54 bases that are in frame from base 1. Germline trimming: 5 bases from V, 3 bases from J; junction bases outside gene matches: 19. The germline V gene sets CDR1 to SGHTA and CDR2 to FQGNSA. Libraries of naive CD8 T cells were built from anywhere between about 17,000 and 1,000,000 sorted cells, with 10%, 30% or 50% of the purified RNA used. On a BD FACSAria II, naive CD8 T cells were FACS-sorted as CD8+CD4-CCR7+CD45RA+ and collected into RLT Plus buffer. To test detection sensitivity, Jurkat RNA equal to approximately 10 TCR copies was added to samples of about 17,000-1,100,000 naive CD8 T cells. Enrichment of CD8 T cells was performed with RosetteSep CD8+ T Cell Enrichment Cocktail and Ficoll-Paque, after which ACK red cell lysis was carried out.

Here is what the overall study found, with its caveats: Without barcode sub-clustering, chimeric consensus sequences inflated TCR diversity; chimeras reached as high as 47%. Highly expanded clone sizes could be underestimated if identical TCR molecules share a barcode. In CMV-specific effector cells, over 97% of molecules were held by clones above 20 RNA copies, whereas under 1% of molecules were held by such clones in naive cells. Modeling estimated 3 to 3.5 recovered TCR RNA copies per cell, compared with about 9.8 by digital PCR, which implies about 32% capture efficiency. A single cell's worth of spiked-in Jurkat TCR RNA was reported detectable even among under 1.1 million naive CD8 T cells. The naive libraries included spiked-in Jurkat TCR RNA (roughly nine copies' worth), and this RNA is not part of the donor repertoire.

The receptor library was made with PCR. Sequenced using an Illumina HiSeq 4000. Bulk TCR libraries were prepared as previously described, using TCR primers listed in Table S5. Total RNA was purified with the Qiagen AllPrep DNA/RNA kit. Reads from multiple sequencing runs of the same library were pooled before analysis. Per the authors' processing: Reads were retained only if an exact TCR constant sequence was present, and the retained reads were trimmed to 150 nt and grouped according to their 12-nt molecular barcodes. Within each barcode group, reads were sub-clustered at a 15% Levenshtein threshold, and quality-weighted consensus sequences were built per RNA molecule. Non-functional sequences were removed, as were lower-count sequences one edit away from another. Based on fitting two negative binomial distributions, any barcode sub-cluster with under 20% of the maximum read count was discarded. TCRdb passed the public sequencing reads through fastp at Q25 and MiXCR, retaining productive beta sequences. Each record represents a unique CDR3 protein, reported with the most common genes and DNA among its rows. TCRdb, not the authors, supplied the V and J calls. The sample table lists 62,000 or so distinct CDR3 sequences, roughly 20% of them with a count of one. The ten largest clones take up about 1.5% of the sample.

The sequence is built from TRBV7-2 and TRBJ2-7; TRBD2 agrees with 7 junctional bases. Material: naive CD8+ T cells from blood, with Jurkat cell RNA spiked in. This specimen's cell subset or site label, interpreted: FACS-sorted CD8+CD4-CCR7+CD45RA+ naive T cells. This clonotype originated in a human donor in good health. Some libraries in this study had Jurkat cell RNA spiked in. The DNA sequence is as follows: TGTGCCAGCAGCCCCGTCACTAGCGTCGCTTTCTATTACTACGAGCAGTACTTC. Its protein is CASSPVTSVAFYYYEQYF.